The T cell receptor beta chain under discussion was sequenced for a study of T-cell reconstitution after alpha-beta-depleted transplantation in children. This clonotype showed up many times. Preparation of the TCRbeta library was carried out with unique molecular identifiers. TCRdb fed the PCR reads into MiXCR, producing one record per CDR3 protein. In the table there are 210,000 or so distinct CDR3 sequences, around 9.5% of which are singletons. CDR1 is SQVTM, CDR2 ANQGSEA, per germline. The CDR3 loop spans 14 amino acids. The J segment lost 4 bases and the V segment lost 7 bases, leaving 7 bases of the junction unmatched.

V is TRBV29-1 and J is TRBJ2-5, with 12 bases lining up with TRBD1. The clonotype comes from a human donor who donated a stem cell graft to a child with acute lymphoblastic leukemia. The sequences come from PBMCs from the stem cell graft donor, collected from the stem cell graft. DNA for the CDR3: TGCAGCGCATACGGGACAGGGGGCCTAGAGACCCAGTACTTC. Amino acid sequence: CSAYGTGGLETQYF.